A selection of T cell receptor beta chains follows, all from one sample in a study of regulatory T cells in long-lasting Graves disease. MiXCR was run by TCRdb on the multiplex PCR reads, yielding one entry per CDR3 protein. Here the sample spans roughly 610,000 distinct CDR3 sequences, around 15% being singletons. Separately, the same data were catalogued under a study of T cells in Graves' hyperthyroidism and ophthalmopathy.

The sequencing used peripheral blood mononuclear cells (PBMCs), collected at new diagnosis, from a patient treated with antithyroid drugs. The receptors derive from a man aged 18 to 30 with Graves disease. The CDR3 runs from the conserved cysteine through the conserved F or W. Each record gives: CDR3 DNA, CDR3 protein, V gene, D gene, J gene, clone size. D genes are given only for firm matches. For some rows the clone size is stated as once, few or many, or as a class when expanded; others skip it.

cdr3_nt: TGTGTCTGGAGCCCTACGACTAGCGGGAACTACGAGCAGTACTTC
cdr3_aa: CVWSPTTSGNYEQYF
v_call: TRBV7-3
d_call: TRBD2
j_call: TRBJ2-7
clone_size: NA

cdr3_nt: TGCAGTGCCCACCCCCGGGACAGAAACACTGAAGCTTTCTTT
cdr3_aa: CSAHPRDRNTEAFF
v_call: TRBV20-1
d_call: TRBD1
j_call: TRBJ1-1
clone_size: many

cdr3_nt: TGTGCCAGTAGTATGGAGACAGGGAGCCTTTTTCAGCCCCAGCATTTT
cdr3_aa: CASSMETGSLFQPQHF
v_call: TRBV19
d_call: TRBD1
j_call: TRBJ1-5
clone_size: few

cdr3_nt: TGTGCCAGCAGTGAGAGACAGGGGACAGGGGGAAGGGCTTTCTTT
cdr3_aa: CASSERQGTGGRAFF
v_call: TRBV2
d_call: TRBD1
j_call: TRBJ1-1
clone_size: many

cdr3_nt: TGTGCCAGCAAACTAAGCGGGGACTATACCTACGAGCAGTACTTC
cdr3_aa: CASKLSGDYTYEQYF
v_call: TRBV6-1
d_call: TRBD2
j_call: TRBJ2-7
clone_size: few

cdr3_nt: TGTGCCAGCAGAGGACCTCGGGATTACAATGAGCAGTTCTTC
cdr3_aa: CASRGPRDYNEQFF
v_call: TRBV28
d_call: NA
j_call: TRBJ2-1
clone_size: few

cdr3_nt: TGTGCCAGCAGTTTATGGGCCAGTGGGGAGACCCAGTACTTC
cdr3_aa: CASSLWASGETQYF
v_call: TRBV27
d_call: NA
j_call: TRBJ2-5
clone_size: many

cdr3_nt: TGTGCCAGCAGTGATCCCGGACTAGCGGGACGAGAGACCCAGTACTTC
cdr3_aa: CASSDPGLAGRETQYF
v_call: TRBV2
d_call: TRBD2
j_call: TRBJ2-5
clone_size: many

cdr3_nt: TGCGCCAACGCTAGAACAGGGAAGAACGAGCAGTACTTC
cdr3_aa: CANARTGKNEQYF
v_call: TRBV5-1
d_call: NA
j_call: TRBJ2-7
clone_size: NA

cdr3_nt: TGTGCCAGCAGTTTTTCTACTGGGACAGGGCAAGTGAAGCAGTACTTC
cdr3_aa: CASSFSTGTGQVKQYF
v_call: TRBV27
d_call: TRBD1
j_call: TRBJ2-7
clone_size: many

cdr3_nt: TGTGCCAGCGGGGTCGGCAGGGCGTCCGGAGCGCCCCTCCACTTT
cdr3_aa: CASGVGRASGAPLHF
v_call: TRBV2
d_call: NA
j_call: TRBJ1-6
clone_size: many

cdr3_nt: TGCAGCGTTGATGTCAACCCCCCCGATACGCAGTATTTT
cdr3_aa: CSVDVNPPDTQYF
v_call: TRBV29-1
d_call: NA
j_call: TRBJ2-3
clone_size: few

cdr3_nt: TGTGCCAGCAGCTTAACGGTGGGGGCGCAAGAGACCCGGTACTTC
cdr3_aa: CASSLTVGAQETRYF
v_call: TRBV7-3
d_call: NA
j_call: TRBJ2-5
clone_size: NA

cdr3_nt: TGTGCCAGCAGTCCTCCACCGATGACAGGGGCGACTGGGGCCAACGTCCTGACTTTC
cdr3_aa: CASSPPPMTGATGANVLTF
v_call: TRBV6-2/TRBV6-3
d_call: TRBD1
j_call: TRBJ2-6
clone_size: many

cdr3_nt: TGTGCCAGCAGCTTAACGGGAGATTCCTATGAGCAGTTCTTC
cdr3_aa: CASSLTGDSYEQFF
v_call: TRBV11-3
d_call: NA
j_call: TRBJ2-1
clone_size: many

cdr3_nt: TGTGCCAGCAGTGAATACTCCGCGGTCTCCTACGAGCAGTACTTC
cdr3_aa: CASSEYSAVSYEQYF
v_call: TRBV25-1
d_call: NA
j_call: TRBJ2-7
clone_size: few

cdr3_nt: TGTGCCAGCGAGGGACTAGCGGGAGGGGGGGCCTACGAGCAGTACTTC
cdr3_aa: CASEGLAGGGAYEQYF
v_call: TRBV6-1
d_call: TRBD2
j_call: TRBJ2-7
clone_size: few

cdr3_nt: TGTGCCAGCAGTCGAGGACAAGGGGTCCAGGGCACAGATACGCAGTATTTT
cdr3_aa: CASSRGQGVQGTDTQYF
v_call: TRBV28
d_call: NA
j_call: TRBJ2-3
clone_size: many

cdr3_nt: TGTGCCAGCAGCTCTTTTAGGGGGCCCGGGGGCAAAAACATTCAGTACTTC
cdr3_aa: CASSSFRGPGGKNIQYF
v_call: TRBV7-9
d_call: NA
j_call: TRBJ2-4
clone_size: NA

cdr3_nt: TGTGCCAGCAGTTACTCGAAGGTTAGCGGCACAGATACGCAGTATTTT
cdr3_aa: CASSYSKVSGTDTQYF
v_call: TRBV6-2/TRBV6-3
d_call: NA
j_call: TRBJ2-3
clone_size: many

cdr3_nt: TGTGCCAGCAGTGGACTAGCGGGAGACAACGGCGGGGAGCTGTTTTTT
cdr3_aa: CASSGLAGDNGGELFF
v_call: TRBV6-1
d_call: TRBD2
j_call: TRBJ2-2
clone_size: NA

cdr3_nt: TGTGCCAGCAGTTTAGGAGACTCCAACAATGAGCAGTTCTTC
cdr3_aa: CASSLGDSNNEQFF
v_call: TRBV12-3/TRBV12-4
d_call: NA
j_call: TRBJ2-1
clone_size: many

cdr3_nt: TGTGCCAGCAGCCAAGTAGGGGGGAGCCCCTACGAGCAGTACTTC
cdr3_aa: CASSQVGGSPYEQYF
v_call: TRBV4-2
d_call: NA
j_call: TRBJ2-7
clone_size: NA

cdr3_nt: TGCGCCAGCAGCTTTCGTCCAGCCCCGAGCACTGAAGCTTTCTTT
cdr3_aa: CASSFRPAPSTEAFF
v_call: TRBV5-1
d_call: NA
j_call: TRBJ1-1
clone_size: few

cdr3_nt: TGTGCCAGCAGCGGGACAGCCATTAACTATGGCTACACCTTC
cdr3_aa: CASSGTAINYGYTF
v_call: TRBV12-3/TRBV12-4
d_call: TRBD1
j_call: TRBJ1-2
clone_size: many

cdr3_nt: TGTGCCAGCAGCCATCGGGGGACATATTCACCCCTCCACTTT
cdr3_aa: CASSHRGTYSPLHF
v_call: TRBV7-9
d_call: NA
j_call: TRBJ1-6
clone_size: NA

cdr3_nt: TGTGCCAGCAGTGAACCGGGACAGGGGTCGGGCGGTGAGCAGTTCTTC
cdr3_aa: CASSEPGQGSGGEQFF
v_call: TRBV6-1
d_call: TRBD1
j_call: TRBJ2-1
clone_size: many

cdr3_nt: TGTGCCAGCAGCTTTAATCGCGGGAGCTACAATGAGCAGTTCTTC
cdr3_aa: CASSFNRGSYNEQFF
v_call: TRBV27
d_call: TRBD2
j_call: TRBJ2-1
clone_size: many

cdr3_nt: TGTGCCAGCCAAAGGACAGGGGGAGTTAGGAACACTGAAGCTTTCTTT
cdr3_aa: CASQRTGGVRNTEAFF
v_call: TRBV27
d_call: TRBD1
j_call: TRBJ1-1
clone_size: NA

cdr3_nt: TGCAGCGTGACAGGGTCTAACTATGGCTACACCTTC
cdr3_aa: CSVTGSNYGYTF
v_call: TRBV29-1
d_call: TRBD1
j_call: TRBJ1-2
clone_size: few

cdr3_nt: TGTGCCAGCAGCTTAGCACAGGGTTTGGGCCAGCCCCAGCATTTT
cdr3_aa: CASSLAQGLGQPQHF
v_call: TRBV28
d_call: NA
j_call: TRBJ1-5
clone_size: many